Here is one TCR beta chain with its context. The antigen this receptor binds is unknown. Per-base qualities were not stored, and no clone one base away is much larger. Enrolling through a virtual design, the prospective study's participants ranged in age from roughly 18 to 95 years and lived across about two dozen United States geographic areas. Cohort assignment in the prospective study relied on participant-reported clinical history from a screening survey and a study questionnaire. For ImmuneRACE Cohort 3, a participant was defined as recovered based on two consecutive negative NP/OP PCR tests, clearance by a healthcare professional, or resolution of symptoms. In the prospective study, mobile phlebotomists collected whole blood, serum and a nasopharyngeal or oropharyngeal swab from each participant. Over an approximately 2-month period, participants in the prospective study had the option of providing additional blood draws and questionnaires. Before DNA extraction, blood samples from the prospective study were shipped at room temperature or frozen.

CDR1 LNHDA and CDR2 SQIVND were looked up in the germline V gene (reference sequence). The V and J ends are trimmed by 5 bases and 6 bases, leaving 13 bases between them. Reading from cysteine to phenylalanine, the CDR3 counts 14 amino acids. The CDR3 DNA has 42 bases and is translated from base 1. This sample is part of a study of blood T cell repertoires in COVID-19 (TCRdb year 2020). As for the study more broadly: Samples from collaborators originated in the United States, Italy and Spain and spanned both the acute and convalescent phases of COVID-19. The prospective study material was composed of cDNA or gDNA derived from T cells, B-cell-depleted T cells, or PBMCs. The dataset comprised deeply sampled blood TCRbeta repertoires from subjects exposed to, actively infected with, or recovered from COVID-19. The repertoires were released in a freely available public database meant as a resource for research on the immune response to SARS-CoV-2. The samples were drawn from two sources: the first 160 participants of the ongoing ImmuneRACE study, and fewer than 1,500 subjects contributed by 6 global collaborators. A de-identified subject ID, COVID-19 status, age in years and sex were almost always included in the sample metadata. HLA class I and class II types, where available, came from metadata supplied by the sample provider rather than from assay-based typing. Here is what the overall study found, with its caveats: How much clinical and demographic metadata was included differed by source and by participant, and the metadata was provided uncurated.

TCRbeta CDR3 regions were amplified from genomic DNA by means of the immunoSEQ Assay, a bias-controlled multiplex PCR. The paper's data handling went like this. The number of nucleated cells in each sample was estimated from the amplification of reference gene primers within the assay. Sequence reads were collapsed and filtered to measure the absolute abundance of every unique TCRbeta CDR3 rearrangement. Productive Simpson clonality was computed per sample as the square root of Simpson's diversity index over productive rearrangements. TCRdb's version of the immuneACCESS table is confined to in-frame rearrangements and falls short of the full clone set. An unresolved V gene accounts for under half of the shortfall where checked; the remainder is of unknown origin. That table gives V, J and clone size, and the DNA gave D and trimming. The sample yields roughly 340,000 clones; around 91% were counted once. The ten largest account for about 1% of the sample.

Specimen: PBMCs or T cells enriched from blood (not recorded which). Rearrangement joined TRBV19 to TRBJ2-2; possibly the D gene is TRBD2, per 7 matching bases. The sequence came from a man aged 18 to 35 who had recovered from COVID-19. The CDR3 protein sequence reads: CASSFGEGAGELFF. The sequenced DNA: TGTGCCAGTAGTTTCGGGGAGGGGGCCGGGGAGCTGTTTTTT.